This entry concerns a single T cell receptor (beta chain). In the original workflow: Scientists estimated how many nucleated cells there were by amplifying reference gene primers. Sequencing used immunoSEQ multiplex PCR; TCRdb keeps in-frame clones, though not all of them. V and J calls and clone size come straight from that table; D and trimming were deduced from the DNA. The sample gives about 120,000 clones, around four fifths of which show up once; 9.5% to 13% is in the top ten. This sample was taken from a study of blood T cell repertoires in COVID-19. Study at large: Both acute and convalescent COVID-19 samples were obtained from the United States, Italy and Spain. The analysed material was cDNA or gDNA that came from T cells, B-cell-depleted T cells, or PBMCs.

CDR1 is MDHEN, CDR2 SYDVKM, per germline. The CDR3 length is 14 residues. The germline V and J ends were trimmed by 4 bases and 4 bases, with 13 bases remaining between them. The chain recombines TRBV28 with TRBJ1-1; D may be TRBD1 (6 bases). Sequencing used peripheral blood. The TCR originated in a human donor in a cohort sampled during active COVID-19. The CDR3 sequence is CASSWGGASTEAFF. In DNA form, the CDR3 reads TGTGCCAGCAGTTGGGGGGGGGCGAGCACTGAAGCTTTCTTT.